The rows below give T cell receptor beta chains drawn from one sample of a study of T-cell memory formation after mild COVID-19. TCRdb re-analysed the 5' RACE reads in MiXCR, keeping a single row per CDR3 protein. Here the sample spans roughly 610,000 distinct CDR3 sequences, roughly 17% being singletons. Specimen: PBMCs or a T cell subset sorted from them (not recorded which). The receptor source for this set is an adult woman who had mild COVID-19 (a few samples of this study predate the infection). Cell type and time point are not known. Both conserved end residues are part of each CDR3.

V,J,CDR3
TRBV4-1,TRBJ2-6,CASSHDGYTGANVLTF
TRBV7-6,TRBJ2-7,CASSSDRSSYEQYF
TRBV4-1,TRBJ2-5,CASSHAGGGETQYF
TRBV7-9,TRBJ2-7,CASSSLDRGIGGSSYEQYF
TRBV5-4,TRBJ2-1,CASSQLGAYNEQFF
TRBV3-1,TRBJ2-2,CASSQPPGLAGPATGELFF
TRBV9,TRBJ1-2,CASSPIGQNYGYTF
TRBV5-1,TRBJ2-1,CASSLGEGANEQFF
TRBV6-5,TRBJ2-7,CASSRPGQGSYEQYF
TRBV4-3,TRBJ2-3,CASSRKDGSTDTQYF
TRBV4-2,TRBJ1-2,CASSQELYGYTF
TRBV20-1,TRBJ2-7,CSAPLPDRSSYEQYF
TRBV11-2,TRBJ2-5,CASSLVEGVGETQYF
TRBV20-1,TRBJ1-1,CSATQGTFTEAFF
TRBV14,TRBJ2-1,CASSPMGQAFPTLYNEQFF
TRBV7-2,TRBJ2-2,CASSLGWDISGELFF
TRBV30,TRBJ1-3,CAWSQGRSPSGNTIYF
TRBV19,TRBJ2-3,CASSIRQATDTQYF
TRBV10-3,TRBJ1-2,CASRGIYGYTF
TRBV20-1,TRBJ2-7,CSAAPKRGGEQYF
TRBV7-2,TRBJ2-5,CASSLKSGVVETQYF
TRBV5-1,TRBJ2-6,CASSLERSPSGANVLTF